This TCR beta chain was observed in a study of PD-1 and CTLA-4 blockade in melanoma. V lost 3 bases and J 5 bases, leaving 11 bases between the germline ends. This CDR3 contains 13 residues. Germline V gives CDR1 MNHEY, CDR2 SVGEGT. Generated by immunoSEQ multiplex PCR, the TCRdb table keeps only in-frame clones and is missing some. The sample has about 21,000 clones; more than 70% are singletons. The source was CD8+ T cells from peripheral blood, collected before anti-PD-1 treatment. The receptor comes from a human donor with melanoma. The V call is TRBV6-2 or TRBV6-3, the J call TRBJ2-7; D is possibly TRBD1 (5 bases). The CDR3 DNA follows: TGTGCCAGCAGTTATGGCAGGGTTCACGAGCAGTACTTC. Amino acids: CASSYGRVHEQYF.